The sequence of this T cell receptor beta chain was determined in a study of tumor-infiltrating lymphocytes in primary liver carcinoma. Study outcomes and limitations: No comparison of CD4+ and CD8+ repertoires was made, since the samples were bulk unsorted.

This clonotype occurred a few times. The antigen is not known. The CDR3 does not close with the conserved phenylalanine or tryptophan, likely indicating a read error. A primer in the constant region served to generate TCR beta cDNA from approximately 450 ng of total RNA. Employing slightly modified ARM-PCR, three nested multiplex PCR rounds were run, and these gave rise to the TCR beta libraries. PCR rounds one and two used TRBV1-TRBV30 forward primers with a C-beta reverse primer for roughly 10 cycles each. TCRdb passed the multiplex PCR reads through MiXCR, listing each CDR3 protein once. Of hundreds of thousands of distinct CDR3 sequences in the sample, 50% to 60% were seen once. V was shortened by 1 base and J by 0 bases, with 13 bases between the two germline ends. Looked up from germline, CDR1 is SQVTM and CDR2 is ANQGSEA. The CDR3 spans 16 residues. The researchers obtained blood RNA from unsorted whole blood and also extracted germline DNA. There were only treatment-naive patients, all with chronic HBV infection. Collected before surgery were four milliliters of peripheral blood.

The material sequenced was peripheral blood. This clonotype was sampled from a woman aged 25 to 39 with primary liver carcinoma and hepatitis B virus infection. The V gene is TRBV29-1, the J gene TRBJ2-1; the D gene is possibly TRBD2 (6 bases). CDR3 coding DNA: TGCAGCGTTGAAGGGTTAGCGGTTAGCTCCTACAATGAGCAGTTCATC. Amino acid sequence: CSVEGLAVSSYNEQFI.